This entry concerns a single TCR beta chain. Its target is not known. The data are from a study of identical twins. This CDR3 spans 17 amino acids. Germline V gene sequence: CDR1 SGHTA, CDR2 FQGNSA. V lost 5 bases, J lost 0 bases, and 17 bases lay in between. General study points: Twins' surplus sharing was weaker for beta out-of-frame sequences. Out-of-frame alpha sequences common to twins exhibited an excess of low generation probability. Zero-insertion analyses might be partly confounded by invariant T cells like MAIT and iNKT. Memory repertoires showed no such pattern, whereas abundant cord blood beta clonotypes carried fewer insertions.

From the 5' RACE reads, TCRdb called clonotypes with MiXCR, one entry per CDR3 protein. The data show 1,800,000 or so distinct CDR3 sequences, with about 30% seen just once and 0.27% held by the top ten. The sample was cord blood. The sequence derives from a newborn girl in good health. The chain uses TRBV7-2 and TRBJ2-1, with D possibly being TRBD2 (5 bases). The DNA for the CDR3 is TGTGCCAGCAGCCCCGCGGGCTATTTGAGCTCCTACAATGAGCAGTTCTTC. Translating it yields CASSPAGYLSSYNEQFF.